A single sample gave rise to the 26 T cell receptor beta chains below, sequenced in a study of T cell repertoires in cytomegalovirus infection (dated by TCRdb to the late 2010s). Sequencing was carried out with an Illumina HiSeq 1500. Starting from the raw public reads, TCRdb applied fastp trimming at Q25, assembled clones with MiXCR and retained in-frame beta chains. Under each unique CDR3 protein, matching rows form one entry showing the most common genes and DNA. Counted in this sample were about 400,000 distinct CDR3 sequences; 15% to 20% of them appeared once. 8.7% of the sample is taken by the ten largest. Sample: PBMCs. Receptors originate from a human donor in good health (CMV status not recorded). Some clones in this sample may be carry-over from other donors' samples.

This clonotype appeared a few times. The chain carries TRBV29-1 and TRBJ1-3; 8 bases match TRBD1. J lost 4 bases, V lost 7 bases, and 3 bases had no gene match. The CDR3 sequence is 12 residues long. Germline loops: CDR1 SQVTM, CDR2 ANQGSEA. The CDR3 DNA sequence: TGCAGCGCCACAGGGGGAGGAAACACCATATATTTT. Its translation: CSATGGGNTIYF.

The table lists this clonotype with many counts. In DNA form, the CDR3 reads TGTGCCATCAGTGATCACCCAGGGGGCCCCAAAAACATTCAGTACTTC. It translates to CAISDHPGGPKNIQYF. This sequence joins TRBV10-3 and TRBJ2-4; 8 nucleotides match TRBD1. The CDR3 consists of 16 residues. Trimming cost V 3 bases and J 2 bases; bases outside gene matches: 6. CDR1 ENHRY and CDR2 SYGVKD come from the germline V gene.

This clonotype appeared many times. The CDR3 DNA reads TGTGCCAGCAGCTTCCAGCGGGGGGTCTACGAGCAGTACTTC. Translating it yields CASSFQRGVYEQYF. V gene TRBV7-2 combines with J gene TRBJ2-7, with 9 positions matching TRBD2. Trimming at V came to 3 bases and at J to 3 bases, leaving 3 bases not matched to a gene. The CDR3 length is 14 residues. The V gene's germline CDR1 is SGHTA and CDR2 FQGNSA. The complete variable domain, with remaining parts taken from reference TRBV7-2 and TRBJ2-7, reads GAGVSQSPSNKVTEKGKDVELRCDPISGHTALYWYRQSLGQGLEFLIYFQGNSAPDKSGLPSDRFSAERTGGSVSTLTIQRTQQEDSAVYLCASSFQRGVYEQYFGPGTRLTVT.

This clonotype was detected a few times. V usage is TRBV7-2 and J usage is TRBJ1-1; D not resolved. Germline V gene data show CDR1 as SGHTA and CDR2 as FQGNSA. V was trimmed by 1 base and J by 3 bases, leaving 15 bases between them. The CDR3 length is 16 residues. The CDR3 nucleotides read TGTGCCAGCAGCTTAGGAGTGGTAGCAGCCGACACTGAAGCTTTCTTT. It is translated as CASSLGVVAADTEAFF.

This clonotype was found a few times. This chain links TRBV20-1 with TRBJ2-6, with a tentative D call TRBD2 (6 bases). Germline loops: CDR1 DFQATT, CDR2 SNEGSKA (reference sequence). V shed 0 bases and J shed 1 base, with 10 bases lying between them. The CDR3 is made up of 16 amino acids. CDR3 region: CSARDRGWSGANVLTF. DNA for the CDR3: TGCAGTGCTAGAGATCGGGGGTGGTCTGGGGCCAACGTCCTGACTTTC.

This clonotype has a handful of counts. The chain couples TRBV20-1 to TRBJ2-1; TRBD2 aligns across 9 bases. The V gene's germline CDR1 is DFQATT and CDR2 SNEGSKA (reference sequence). CDR3 length: 16 amino acids. Trimming at V came to 0 bases and at J to 6 bases, leaving 9 bases not matched to a gene. The chain's CDR3 is CSARDRGRGGLNEQFF. CDR3 bases: TGCAGTGCTAGAGATCGGGGGCGGGGGGGCCTCAATGAGCAGTTCTTC.

The sample holds a few counts of this clonotype. V and J are TRBV7-2 and TRBJ1-3; 7 bases agree with TRBD1. Germline CDR1 reads SGHTA; CDR2 reads FQGNSA. V shed 1 base, J shed 2 bases, and the junction held 8 bases outside the gene matches. There are 17 residues in the CDR3. The CDR3 sequence: CASSLGYRGEAGNTIYF. Written as DNA, the CDR3 is TGTGCCAGCAGCTTAGGGTACAGGGGTGAAGCTGGAAACACCATATATTTT.

This clonotype was picked up a small number of times. At one end the junction does not follow the germline gene, possibly because of a read error. The chain has TRBV4-1 and TRBJ1-1; unclear D gene. The CDR3 sequence is 14 residues long. CDR1 and CDR2 from the germline V gene are MGHRA and YSYEKL. The CDR3 DNA reads as TGTGCCAGCAGCCCCGGTGGAGGGTGGACTGAAGCTTTCTTT. It specifies CASSPGGGWTEAFF.

This clonotype was observed a handful of times. The chain joins TRBV10-3 to TRBJ2-7, with D possibly matching TRBD2 (5 bases). Between the trimmed V and J ends, which lost 9 bases and 0 bases, there was a span of 9 bases. Germline V lookup: CDR1 ENHRY, CDR2 SYGVKD. The CDR3 is made up of 12 amino acids. The DNA for the CDR3 is TGTGCCATTCGGGGAAGCTCCTACGAGCAGTACTTC. Protein: CAIRGSSYEQYF.

This clonotype was seen a handful of times. The chain couples TRBV5-1 to TRBJ1-1, with D possibly TRBD1 on 5 matching bases. This CDR3 is 16 amino acids long. Germline values: CDR1 SGHRS, CDR2 YFSETQ. V was shortened by 2 bases and J by 1 base, with 15 bases between the two germline ends. CDR3 loop: CASSFSAGIGNTEAFF. The CDR3 DNA reads TGCGCCAGCAGCTTCTCAGCAGGGATCGGGAACACTGAAGCTTTCTTT.

This clonotype was counted ten times or more. The J gene is TRBJ2-5, the V gene TRBV7-8; possibly TRBD2 for D (5 bases). The length of the CDR3 is 13 residues. Germline V CDR1 and CDR2: SGHVS, FQNEAQ. The germline V and J ends were trimmed by 6 bases and 1 base, with 9 bases remaining between them. The DNA of the CDR3 is TGTGCCAGCAGTCGCGCGGGCCAAGAGACCCAGTACTTC. Its protein is CASSRAGQETQYF. The whole variable domain, remainder taken from reference TRBV7-8 and TRBJ2-5, is GAGVSQSPRYKVAKRGQDVALRCDPISGHVSLFWYQQALGQGPEFLTYFQNEAQLDKSGLPSDRFFAERPEGSVSTLKIQRTQQEDSAVYLCASSRAGQETQYFGPGTRLLVL.

This clonotype was seen many times. This sequence joins TRBV7-9 and TRBJ2-2, with D maybe TRBD2 (5 bases). This CDR3 is 14 amino acids long. Deletions cut 2 bases from V and 3 bases from J, with 7 bases between. Per the germline V gene, CDR1 is SEHNR and CDR2 is FQNEAQ (reference sequence). The DNA of the CDR3 is TGTGCCAGCAGCTTAATGCGGGACACCGGGGAGCTGTTTTTT. Amino acid sequence: CASSLMRDTGELFF.

This clonotype has just a few counts. The chain has TRBV20-1 and TRBJ2-3; 12 bases are a match to TRBD2. The V gene end was trimmed by 6 bases and the J gene end by 2 bases; junction bases not matched to a gene: 9. This CDR3 is 16 amino acids long. CDR1 DFQATT and CDR2 SNEGSKA come from the germline V gene (reference sequence). CDR3 sequence reads: CSARRASGRVTDTQYF. CDR3 coding DNA: TGCAGTGCCCGGAGGGCTAGCGGGAGGGTCACAGATACGCAGTATTTT.

The chain links TRBV20-1 to TRBJ2-3, with D perhaps matching TRBD2 (5 bases). Germline CDR1 reads DFQATT; CDR2 reads SNEGSKA (reference sequence). V lost 5 bases to trimming and J lost 5 bases, with 14 bases between them. This CDR3 spans 13 amino acids. CDR3 sequence (DNA): TGCAGTGCTCACCCAACCGGGGAAGATACGCAGTATTTT. This encodes CSAHPTGEDTQYF.

This clonotype was picked up a small number of times. This chain uses TRBV5-4 with TRBJ2-5; weak D call: TRBD1 (6 bases). V shed 0 bases and J shed 1 base, with 10 bases lying between them. The CDR3 loop spans 15 amino acids. Germline lookup yields CDR1 SGHNT and CDR2 YYREEE (reference sequence). The CDR3 protein is CASSLDPGAQETQYF. For the CDR3, the DNA is TGTGCCAGCAGCTTGGACCCAGGGGCCCAAGAGACCCAGTACTTC.

This chain links TRBV10-3 with TRBJ2-1; maybe TRBD2 (7 bases). The CDR3 length is 17 residues. Germline V gene sequence: CDR1 ENHRY, CDR2 SYGVKD. V dropped 2 bases and J dropped 0 bases, with 14 bases sitting between them. The CDR3 DNA sequence: TGTGCCATCAGTGAGAGGGGGAGGGCAGTCTCCTACAATGAGCAGTTCTTC. Its translation is CAISERGRAVSYNEQFF.

This clonotype has a handful of counts. V and J are TRBV7-6 and TRBJ2-1; 8 nucleotides match TRBD2. Germline V gene lookup returns CDR1 SGHVS and CDR2 FNYEAQ. The CDR3 is made up of 17 amino acids. Germline trimming cut 1 base from V and 5 bases from J; bases unmatched to any gene: 10. CDR3 amino acids: CASSLEGWLAGNNEQFF. CDR3 nucleotides: TGTGCCAGCAGCTTAGAAGGGTGGCTAGCGGGTAACAATGAGCAGTTCTTC. The full variable domain, rest sourced from reference TRBV7-6 and TRBJ2-1, is GAGVSQSPRYKVTKRGQDVALRCDPISGHVSLYWYRQALGQGPEFLTYFNYEAQQDKSGLPNDRFSAERPEGSISTLTIQRTEQRDSAMYRCASSLEGWLAGNNEQFFGPGTRLTVL.

This clonotype was found a few times. This chain joins TRBV28 and TRBJ1-2; D might be TRBD1 (5 bases). Germline V gene lookup returns CDR1 MDHEN and CDR2 SYDVKM. The CDR3 length is 15 residues. With 8 bases removed from V and 6 bases from J, the gap between germline ends came to 22 bases. The CDR3 is CASPRDGPSFHGYTF. CDR3 coding DNA: TGTGCCAGCCCGAGGGACGGACCTTCGTTTCATGGCTACACCTTC.

The rearrangement links TRBV20-1 to TRBJ2-7; D remains ambiguous. CDR3 length: 13 amino acids. Germline values: CDR1 DFQATT, CDR2 SNEGSKA (reference sequence). Trimming removed 3 bases from V and 0 bases from J, with 9 bases in between. The CDR3 nucleotides are TGCAGTGCTAGGAGACGGACCTCCTACGAGCAGTACTTC. Protein product: CSARRRTSYEQYF.

This clonotype came up many times. V and J are TRBV4-1 and TRBJ1-1, with a tentative D call TRBD1 (6 bases). The CDR3 runs to 18 residues. CDR1 and CDR2 from the germline V gene are MGHRA and YSYEKL. V dropped 0 bases and J dropped 3 bases, with 20 bases sitting between them. CDR3 protein: CASSQEGPGGGLYTEAFF. The DNA for the CDR3 is TGCGCCAGCAGCCAAGAGGGCCCGGGTGGGGGGCTGTACACTGAAGCTTTCTTT.

This clonotype was detected ten times or more. The V and J genes are TRBV7-2 and TRBJ2-4; D unresolved. CDR1 and CDR2 from the germline V gene are SGHTA and FQGNSA. Trimming cost V 6 bases and J 7 bases, with 7 bases left between them. The CDR3 sequence is 11 residues long. The CDR3 region has the DNA TGTGCCAGCAGTTTTGGGAACATTCAGTACTTC. Translating it yields CASSFGNIQYF.

This chain uses TRBV6-2 or TRBV6-3 with TRBJ1-1; D is ambiguous. This CDR3 is 16 amino acids long. The V end lost 6 bases, the J end lost 2 bases, and 19 bases lay between the germline ends. Germline assignment: CDR1 MNHEY and CDR2 SVGEGT. The CDR3 loop is CASSLGPSTVNTEAFF. The CDR3 DNA reads TGTGCCAGCAGCCTCGGACCGAGTACGGTTAACACTGAAGCTTTCTTT.

This clonotype turned up a few times. The chain is built from TRBV15 and TRBJ2-5, with 12 bases lining up with TRBD1. V lost 0 bases and J lost 2; bases outside the gene matches: 19. Germline assignment: CDR1 LNHNV and CDR2 YYDKDF (reference sequence). CDR3 length: 22 residues. In DNA, the CDR3 is TGTGCCACCAGCAGAGATAAGGGGACAGGGGGCGCTGGACTAGCGGAACAAGAGACCCAGTACTTC. Amino acids: CATSRDKGTGGAGLAEQETQYF.

This clonotype was picked up many times. The junction does not match germline at one end; this may be a read error. The chain links TRBV4-2 to TRBJ1-1; the D is unclear. The CDR3 is made up of 12 amino acids. Per germline, CDR1 LGHNA and CDR2 YNFKEQ. The CDR3 loop is CASSQDNTEAFF. DNA of the CDR3: TGTGCCAGCAGCCAAGATAACACCGAAGCTTTCTTT.

This clonotype occurred a few times. This chain connects TRBV4-1 to TRBJ1-6; D is unclear. Trimming stripped 2 bases from V and 8 bases from J, with 10 bases between. The CDR3 is 14 residues long. Germline lookup yields CDR1 MGHRA and CDR2 YSYEKL. CDR3 sequence: CASSQFGVDSPLHF. CDR3 bases: TGCGCCAGCAGCCAATTCGGGGTAGATTCACCCCTCCACTTT.

This sequence joins TRBV29-1 and TRBJ2-7; the D is unclear. Germline-derived CDR1 and CDR2 are SQVTM and ANQGSEA. V was shortened by 5 bases and J by 0 bases, with 14 bases between the two germline ends. The CDR3 runs to 14 residues. As DNA, the CDR3 is TGCAGCGTTATCGTGGTGCGGAGCTCCTACGAGCAGTACTTC. Protein: CSVIVVRSSYEQYF.